The present entry profiles one TCR beta chain with its context. The antigen remains unidentified. The data are from a study of human T cells and chemical hapten exposure. Looking at the study overall: Small differences in pooled library volume mainly drove the variation in TCR yields per sample.

The CDR3 is made up of 14 amino acids. CDR1 and CDR2 (germline): SGHRS, YFSETQ. V lost 4 bases, J lost 5 bases, and 6 bases stayed unmatched. Study outcomes and limitations: Sensitizing with DPC caused no change in TCRs above 1 in 1000 frequency. Patch test score was positively correlated with the counts of PT1 expanded TCRs. Large CDR3 similarity clusters arose significantly more often from expanded TCRs than from controls.

Time point in this sample: patch test 1, 2 weeks after DPC sensitization. The treatment was: therapeutic diphenylcyclopropenone sensitization with weekly scalp DPC. One entry per CDR3 protein, called by TCRdb with MiXCR from the RACE reads. The sample yields 95,000 or so distinct CDR3 sequences, under 12% seen once. The sample consisted of whole blood, taken in connection with sensitization to the hapten diphenylcyclopropenone (DPC). The source is a man aged 35 to 55 with alopecia areata. Some clones in this sample may be carry-over from other donors' samples. The chain is built from TRBV5-1 and TRBJ2-7, with TRBD1 matching 10 bases. The CDR3 DNA reads TGCGCCAGCAGCAGGGACAGGGGTTTCCACGAGCAGTACTTC. Amino acid sequence: CASSRDRGFHEQYF.